Listed here is a single T cell receptor beta chain. This record comes from a study of OX40 agonist ivuxolimab in advanced cancers. Collection of blood occurred at baseline, at cycle 4 day 1, and at cycle 7 day 1. This CDR3 has 13 residues. Germline V gene lookup returns CDR1 SEHNR and CDR2 FQNEAQ (reference sequence). The V gene lost 5 bases and the J gene lost 3 bases, with 11 bases spanning the gap. The assay was immunoSEQ multiplex PCR, and TCRdb's table has in-frame clones only and misses some. The profile shows fewer than 70,000 clones, roughly nine tenths of them singletons. The sample here was CD4+ or CD8+ T cells sorted from blood, taken in a trial of the OX40 agonist ivuxolimab. This clonotype originated in an adult with an advanced solid tumor such as melanoma, head and neck, liver or kidney cancer. V usage is TRBV7-9 and J usage is TRBJ2-7; D tentatively fits TRBD1 or TRBD2 (5 bases each). As DNA, the CDR3 is TGTGCCAGCAGCCCAAGGGACGGCTACGAGCAGTACTTC. As protein: CASSPRDGYEQYF. The full variable domain, completed using reference TRBV7-9 and TRBJ2-7, is DTGVSQNPRHKITKRGQNVTFRCDPISEHNRLYWYRQTLGQGPEFLTYFQNEAQLEKSRLLSDRFSAERPKGSFSTLEIQRTEQGDSAMYLCASSPRDGYEQYFGPGTRLTVT.